This T cell receptor (beta chain) was found in a study of vaccination and CD4 T cells after COVID-19. At the level of the study: Samples taken post-COVID came a median about 100 days after diagnosis, ranging from 35 to 161. Overlapping spike peptides of SARS-CoV-2, HCoV-NL63, HCoV-OC43 and HCoV-229E stimulated the cells. Broader study findings: Median numbers of SARS-CoV-2-reactive clonotypes increased from approximately 21 to 40 (not a significant change).

Indicated treatment: roughly ten-day PBMC culture with coronavirus spike peptide pools or control peptides (ViraFEST assay). This clonotype is medium-sized by share. Its specificity is unknown. An Oncomine TCR Beta short-read assay was used to sequence the DNA from cultured CD4+ T cells. Each CDR3 protein is one row after TCRdb ran MiXCR on the PCR reads. The sample yields over 7,000 distinct CDR3 sequences, 48% seen once. Germline V lookup: CDR1 LNHDA, CDR2 SQIVND (reference sequence). CDR3 length: 16 residues. V shed 4 bases and J 1 base; nucleotides not matched to a gene: 8. The sequence derives from a human donor who had recovered from COVID-19. The sequencing sample was made of CD4+ T cells from blood, cultured in vitro. The V gene is TRBV19, the J gene TRBJ2-3; 7 nucleotides line up with TRBD2. The CDR3 reads CASSNNRDYGTDTQYF. The CDR3, as DNA: TGTGCCAGTAGTAATAACCGGGACTACGGCACAGATACGCAGTATTTT.